These T cell receptor beta chains were read from a single sample in a study of blood T cell repertoires in COVID-19. Sequenced by immunoSEQ multiplex PCR; TCRdb stores in-frame clones only, minus some. The table lists 100,000 to 140,000 clones, 84% of them singletons, with approximately 4% in the top ten. Sequencing was done on a sample of peripheral blood. These receptors originate from a human donor in a cohort sampled during active COVID-19. Each CDR3 is given with its conserved first and last residue. Each record gives: clone size, J gene, CDR3 length, V gene, D gene, CDR3 DNA, CDR3 protein. A D gene is named only where the DNA matches it firmly. Clone size is given for some rows only: seen once, a few or many times, or a class if the clone is expanded.

clone_size: few
j_call: TRBJ1-1
cdr3_length: 13
v_call: TRBV3-1/TRBV3-2
d_call: -
cdr3_nt: TGTGCCAGCAGCCAAGTCCAGGGAACTGAAGCTTTCTTT
cdr3_aa: CASSQVQGTEAFF

clone_size: -
j_call: TRBJ2-5
cdr3_length: 14
v_call: TRBV3-1/TRBV3-2
d_call: -
cdr3_nt: TGTGCCAGCAGCCAAGTCAGGGCGGGGGAGACCCAGTACTTC
cdr3_aa: CASSQVRAGETQYF

clone_size: -
j_call: TRBJ2-3
cdr3_length: 17
v_call: TRBV28
d_call: TRBD2
cdr3_nt: TGTGCCAGCAGTGCTCCGGGACTAGCGGCTAGCACAGATACGCAGTATTTT
cdr3_aa: CASSAPGLAASTDTQYF

clone_size: -
j_call: TRBJ1-3
cdr3_length: 15
v_call: TRBV7-2
d_call: TRBD1
cdr3_nt: TGTGCCAGCAGCTTAGACAGGGGACCAGGAAACACCATATATTTT
cdr3_aa: CASSLDRGPGNTIYF

clone_size: -
j_call: TRBJ2-2
cdr3_length: 15
v_call: TRBV6-2/TRBV6-3
d_call: TRBD2
cdr3_nt: TGTGCCAGCAGTTCCCCCGGGAGGGCGATCGGGGAGCTGTTTTTT
cdr3_aa: CASSSPGRAIGELFF

clone_size: -
j_call: TRBJ1-5
cdr3_length: 16
v_call: TRBV6-2/TRBV6-3
d_call: TRBD1
cdr3_nt: TGTGCCAGCAGTTCAACTACAGGGGTTAACAATCAGCCCCAGCATTTT
cdr3_aa: CASSSTTGVNNQPQHF

clone_size: -
j_call: TRBJ2-5
cdr3_length: 15
v_call: TRBV7-2
d_call: TRBD1
cdr3_nt: TGTGCCAGCAGCTTAGTACAGGGGCCTCAAGAGACCCAGTACTTC
cdr3_aa: CASSLVQGPQETQYF

clone_size: -
j_call: TRBJ1-5
cdr3_length: 15
v_call: TRBV7-2
d_call: TRBD1
cdr3_nt: TGTGCCAGCAGCTTAGCGTGGCAGGGGGCGCAGCCCCAGCATTTT
cdr3_aa: CASSLAWQGAQPQHF

clone_size: few
j_call: TRBJ2-2
cdr3_length: 15
v_call: TRBV3-1/TRBV3-2
d_call: -
cdr3_nt: TGTGCCAGCAGCCGTCAAAGGGGGTTTTCCGGGGAGCTGTTTTTT
cdr3_aa: CASSRQRGFSGELFF

clone_size: -
j_call: TRBJ1-4
cdr3_length: 18
v_call: TRBV9
d_call: TRBD1
cdr3_nt: TGTGCCAGCAGCGGCCGCCAGGGGGTAGCGGCAACTAATGAAAAACTGTTTTTT
cdr3_aa: CASSGRQGVAATNEKLFF

clone_size: -
j_call: TRBJ1-5
cdr3_length: 17
v_call: TRBV28
d_call: -
cdr3_nt: TGTGCCACGCAAACAGGGTGGAGTGGCTCCGGGGTTCAGCCCCAGCATTTT
cdr3_aa: CATQTGWSGSGVQPQHF

clone_size: -
j_call: TRBJ1-1
cdr3_length: 16
v_call: TRBV5-4
d_call: -
cdr3_nt: TGTGCCAGCAGCCGGGTTACAGGTTACCGCGGCACTGAAGCTTTCTTT
cdr3_aa: CASSRVTGYRGTEAFF

clone_size: few
j_call: TRBJ2-3
cdr3_length: 16
v_call: TRBV7-3
d_call: -
cdr3_nt: TGTGCCAGCAGCCAAGACGGCCCAAATCGAGGAAATACGCAGTATTTT
cdr3_aa: CASSQDGPNRGNTQYF

clone_size: -
j_call: TRBJ2-5
cdr3_length: 18
v_call: TRBV18
d_call: TRBD2
cdr3_nt: TGTGCCAGCTCACCGCCCCCGGGACTAGCGGGAGCAATGGAGACCCAGTACTTC
cdr3_aa: CASSPPPGLAGAMETQYF

clone_size: -
j_call: TRBJ2-7
cdr3_length: 15
v_call: TRBV2
d_call: TRBD1
cdr3_nt: TGTGCCAGCAGTGAGATCACAGGGGGAACCTACGAGCAGTACTTC
cdr3_aa: CASSEITGGTYEQYF

clone_size: -
j_call: TRBJ1-2
cdr3_length: 14
v_call: TRBV6-6
d_call: -
cdr3_nt: TGTGCCAGCACTCTGGACAGCGCTAACTATGGCTACACCTTC
cdr3_aa: CASTLDSANYGYTF

clone_size: -
j_call: TRBJ2-7
cdr3_length: 13
v_call: TRBV7-2
d_call: -
cdr3_nt: TGTGCCAGCAGCTCCTCTGTGGCGAGACAGGCTTACTTC
cdr3_aa: CASSSSVARQAYF

clone_size: few
j_call: TRBJ2-5
cdr3_length: 14
v_call: TRBV19
d_call: -
cdr3_nt: TGTGCCAGTAGTTCGTCAGGGGTTGTAGAGACCCAGTACTTC
cdr3_aa: CASSSSGVVETQYF